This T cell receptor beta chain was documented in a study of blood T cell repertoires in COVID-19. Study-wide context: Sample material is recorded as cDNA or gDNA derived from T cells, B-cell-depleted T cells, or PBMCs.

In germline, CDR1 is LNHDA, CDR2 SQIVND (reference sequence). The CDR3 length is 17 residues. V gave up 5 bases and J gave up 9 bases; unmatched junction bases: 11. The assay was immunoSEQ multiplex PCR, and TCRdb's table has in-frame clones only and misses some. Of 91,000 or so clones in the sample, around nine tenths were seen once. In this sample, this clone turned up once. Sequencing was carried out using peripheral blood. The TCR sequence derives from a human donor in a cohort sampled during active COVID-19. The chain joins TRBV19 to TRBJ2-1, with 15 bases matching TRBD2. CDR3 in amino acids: CASSRKKGLAGGGEQFF. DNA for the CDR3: TGTGCCAGTAGTCGAAAAAAGGGACTAGCGGGAGGCGGTGAGCAGTTCTTC. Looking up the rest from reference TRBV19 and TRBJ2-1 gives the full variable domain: DGGITQSPKYLFRKEGQNVTLSCEQNLNHDAMYWYRQDPGQGLRLIYYSQIVNDFQKGDIAEGYSVSREKKESFPLTVTSAQKNPTAFYLCASSRKKGLAGGGEQFFGPGTRLTVL.